The 18 T cell receptor beta chains reported below all come from one sample, sequenced in a study of response to subunit inactivated influenza vaccine. TCRdb analysed the RT-PCR reads with MiXCR anew, one entry per CDR3 protein. Among about 570,000 distinct CDR3 sequences listed, around 11% were seen once. These data were also filed under a second study, of T cells expressing NK-cell markers. This second study says: For TCR beta, cDNA was produced by 5'RACE template switching with UMIs.

This sample comprised PBMCs from blood, obtained on the day of vaccination. The receptors stem from a man aged 50-59 years who received an inactivated influenza vaccine.

This clonotype was observed a few times. DNA of the CDR3: TGCGCCAGCAGTTATGACAGGGTTGAAGTGGAGCAGTTCTTC. Translated: CASSYDRVEVEQFF. The chain has TRBV5-1 and TRBJ2-1; 7 bases fit TRBD1. Unmatched junction bases numbered 12, after V lost 5 bases and J lost 10 bases. The germline V gene encodes CDR1 SGHRS and CDR2 YFSETQ. The CDR3 is made up of 14 amino acids.

The chain joins TRBV7-2 to TRBJ2-3; D possibly corresponds to TRBD2 (5 bases). The CDR3 loop spans 15 amino acids. The ends were cut back, 3 bases at V and 5 bases at J, with 15 bases in the middle. The V gene's germline CDR1 is SGHTA and CDR2 FQGNSA. The CDR3 reads CASSFSTRAGDTQYF. CDR3 nucleotide sequence: TGTGCCAGCAGCTTTTCCACTAGGGCAGGAGATACGCAGTATTTT.

This clonotype occurred a few times. The V call is TRBV11-2, the J call TRBJ2-7; tentative D call: TRBD2 (5 bases). With 5 bases removed from V and 6 bases from J, the gap between germline ends came to 23 bases. From germline, CDR1 is SGHAT and CDR2 FQNNGV. The CDR3 spans 16 residues. Written as DNA, the CDR3 is TGTGCCAGCAGCACTCCGGCGGAGGTACGCCTCCCCGAGCAGTACTTC. It is translated as CASSTPAEVRLPEQYF. The full variable domain, completed using reference TRBV11-2 and TRBJ2-7, is EAGVAQSPRYKIIEKRQSVAFWCNPISGHATLYWYQQILGQGPKLLIQFQNNGVVDDSQLPKDRFSAERLKGVDSTLKIQPAKLEDSAVYLCASSTPAEVRLPEQYFGPGTRLTVT.

V is TRBV7-2 and J is TRBJ1-5, with 9 bases identical to TRBD1. Germline values: CDR1 SGHTA, CDR2 FQGNSA. Unmatched junction bases numbered 5, after V lost 4 bases and J lost 4 bases. The CDR3 contains 15 residues. The CDR3 DNA reads as TGTGCCAGCAGCTCGGGACAGGGAATGAATCAGCCCCAGCATTTT. Translating it yields CASSSGQGMNQPQHF.

This clonotype was seen at least ten times. The chain recombines TRBV9 with TRBJ2-1; D not certain. The CDR3 is made up of 13 amino acids. V dropped 5 bases and J dropped 8 bases, with 14 bases sitting between them. CDR1 and CDR2 (germline): SGDLS, YYNGEE. The chain's CDR3 is CASSNLLGHEQFF. Here the CDR3 DNA reads TGTGCCAGCAGTAATTTGCTGGGCCATGAGCAGTTCTTC.

Comments on this clonotype: It may be a read error: a sequence one base away is much more abundant. J is TRBJ2-1 and V is TRBV9; D unresolved. Germline V gives CDR1 SGDLS, CDR2 YYNGEE. This CDR3 is 12 amino acids long. In nucleotides, the CDR3 is TGTGCCAGCAGCGCCTCCTACAATGGGCAGTTCTTC. Its translation is CASSASYNGQFF.

This clonotype showed up many times. The chain has TRBV20-1 and TRBJ2-7; 10 bases match TRBD2. V lost 1 base and J lost 4; bases outside the gene matches: 4. This CDR3 contains 14 residues. Germline V gene data show CDR1 as DFQATT and CDR2 as SNEGSKA (reference sequence). CDR3 DNA sequence: TGCAGTGCTAGAGGGACTAGCGGAGGGTACGAGCAGTACTTC. Translated: CSARGTSGGYEQYF.

This clonotype was counted between two and nine times. V usage is TRBV4-3 and J usage is TRBJ1-5; tentatively, D is TRBD1 (5 bases). Trimming cost V 2 bases and J 2 bases, with 10 bases left between them. CDR3 length: 15 amino acids. Germline CDR1 and CDR2: LGHNA and YSLEER. As DNA, the CDR3 is TGCGCCAGCAGCCAACTCTTGGGGGGCAATCAGCCCCAGCATTTT. As protein: CASSQLLGGNQPQHF.

This clonotype was found a few times. CDR3: CASSRSRGPPDTQYF. Written as DNA, the CDR3 is TGTGCCAGCAGCCGAAGCAGGGGCCCACCAGATACGCAGTATTTT. J is TRBJ2-3 and V is TRBV11-2, with D perhaps TRBD1 (6 bases). The V end was cut by 5 bases, the J end by 4 bases, with 16 bases between. The CDR3 loop spans 15 amino acids. Per the germline V gene, CDR1 is SGHAT and CDR2 is FQNNGV.

This clonotype was seen a few times. The chain recombines TRBV24-1 with TRBJ2-1, with TRBD2 matching 16 bases. Germline CDR1 and CDR2: KGHDR and SFDVKD. This CDR3 has 18 residues. The V gene end was trimmed by 5 bases and the J gene end by 6 bases; junction bases not matched to a gene: 9. CDR3 sequence: CATSVTGLAGGPVNEQFF. For the CDR3, the DNA is TGTGCCACCAGTGTGACGGGACTAGCGGGAGGGCCAGTCAATGAGCAGTTCTTC.

This clonotype appeared a few times. The chain is built from TRBV18 and TRBJ2-2, with D tentatively TRBD1 (5 bases). CDR3 length equals 15 residues. The germline gives CDR1 KGHSH, CDR2 LQKENI. V was shortened by 0 bases and J by 4 bases, with 9 bases between the two germline ends. CDR3 residues: CASSPPTGATGELFF. The DNA for the CDR3 is TGTGCCAGCTCACCACCAACAGGTGCCACCGGGGAGCTGTTTTTT.

The V and J genes are TRBV19 and TRBJ1-1, with D maybe TRBD1 (6 bases). V lost 3 bases, J lost 3 bases, and 11 bases lay in between. The CDR3 totals 14 residues. Germline-derived CDR1 and CDR2 are LNHDA and SQIVND (reference sequence). The CDR3 loop reads CASSIPGGYTEAFF. The CDR3 DNA reads TGTGCCAGTAGTATTCCGGGGGGCTACACTGAAGCTTTCTTT.

This clonotype showed up just a few times. CDR3 coding DNA: TGCGCCAGCAGCTTTCAGGCGATGGAGGGAGATACGCAGTATTTT. It codes for CASSFQAMEGDTQYF. This chain uses TRBV5-1 with TRBJ2-3; tentative D call: TRBD2 (6 bases). V was clipped by 2 bases and J by 5 bases, with 15 bases between them. The CDR3 is 15 residues long. Per the germline V gene, CDR1 is SGHRS and CDR2 is YFSETQ.

This clonotype was seen more than once but under ten times. The V gene is TRBV9, the J gene TRBJ1-6; possibly TRBD1 for D (5 bases). Germline V CDR1 and CDR2: SGDLS, YYNGEE. V was shortened by 3 bases and J by 5 bases, with 15 bases between the two germline ends. CDR3 size: 16 residues. The CDR3 DNA reads as TGTGCCAGCAGCGAGGGCCCGGGGGGAGATAATTCACCCCTCCACTTT. It translates to CASSEGPGGDNSPLHF.

This clonotype came up many times. The CDR3: CASSLASGFQETQYF. CDR3 DNA: TGTGCCAGCAGCTTAGCGTCCGGGTTTCAAGAGACCCAGTACTTC. V usage is TRBV7-9 and J usage is TRBJ2-5, with D unresolved. Germline lookup yields CDR1 SEHNR and CDR2 FQNEAQ (reference sequence). The length of the CDR3 is 15 residues. With 0 bases removed from V and 2 bases from J, the gap between germline ends came to 10 bases.

This rearrangement joins TRBV5-1 to TRBJ2-7; the match to TRBD1 covers 7 bases. The length of the CDR3 is 15 residues. Germline V gene data show CDR1 as SGHRS and CDR2 as YFSETQ. V was clipped by 4 bases and J by 6 bases; unmatched bases: 13. The CDR3 loop reads CASSPLTGVLIEQYF. CDR3 nucleotides: TGCGCCAGCAGCCCCCTAACAGGGGTCTTAATCGAGCAGTACTTC. The complete variable domain, with remaining parts taken from reference TRBV5-1 and TRBJ2-7, reads KAGVTQTPRYLIKTRGQQVTLSCSPISGHRSVSWYQQTPGQGLQFLFEYFSETQRNKGNFPGRFSGRQFSNSRSEMNVSTLELGDSALYLCASSPLTGVLIEQYFGPGTRLTVT.

This clonotype was seen a handful of times. V usage is TRBV19 and J usage is TRBJ1-1; 9 bases match TRBD1. The CDR3 runs 16 residues. V was clipped by 3 bases and J by 1 base; unmatched bases: 6. Germline V CDR1 and CDR2: LNHDA, SQIVND (reference sequence). The CDR3 nucleotides are TGTGCCAGTAGTATGTCACCGGGACAGGGGAACACTGAAGCTTTCTTT. The encoded protein is CASSMSPGQGNTEAFF.

This clonotype was detected many times. The chain recombines TRBV27 with TRBJ2-3, with 7 bases aligning to TRBD2. The CDR3 has 18 residues. Trimming cost V 4 bases and J 1 base; bases outside gene matches: 14. Germline V gene lookup returns CDR1 MNHEY and CDR2 SMNVEV (reference sequence). The CDR3 region has the DNA TGTGCCAGCAGTTCAAGGTCGGGGCGGGGGAGGGGCACAGATACGCAGTATTTT. Translated: CASSSRSGRGRGTDTQYF.